The present entry profiles one T cell receptor (beta chain) with its context. The antigen is not known. Other DNA variants within this sample encode the same CDR3. This entry is derived from a study of OX40 agonist ivuxolimab in advanced cancers. Across the whole study: Partial responses, seen in three patients, involved one hepatocellular carcinoma and two cutaneous melanomas. Study results and caveats: Average numbers of expanded clones were greater in CD8+ T cells than in CD4+.

V was cut by 0 bases and J by 1 base, with 3 bases left in between. The CDR3 length is 13 residues. The germline gives CDR1 SGHNT, CDR2 YYREEE (reference sequence). The cohort excluded patients with autoimmune disease history or systemic immunosuppression. Profiling relied on immunoSEQ multiplex PCR, and the TCRdb table lists in-frame clones only, not all of them. The table has tens of thousands of clones, about 93% seen once; the top ten hold about 0.45%. The V and J genes are TRBV5-4 and TRBJ2-3, with D unresolved. This TCR came from an adult with an advanced solid tumor such as melanoma, head and neck, liver or kidney cancer. The sequences come from CD4+ or CD8+ T cells sorted from blood, collected in a trial of the OX40 agonist ivuxolimab. DNA of the CDR3: TGTGCCAGCAGCTTGGCCGGCACAGATACGCAGTATTTT. Protein sequence: CASSLAGTDTQYF.